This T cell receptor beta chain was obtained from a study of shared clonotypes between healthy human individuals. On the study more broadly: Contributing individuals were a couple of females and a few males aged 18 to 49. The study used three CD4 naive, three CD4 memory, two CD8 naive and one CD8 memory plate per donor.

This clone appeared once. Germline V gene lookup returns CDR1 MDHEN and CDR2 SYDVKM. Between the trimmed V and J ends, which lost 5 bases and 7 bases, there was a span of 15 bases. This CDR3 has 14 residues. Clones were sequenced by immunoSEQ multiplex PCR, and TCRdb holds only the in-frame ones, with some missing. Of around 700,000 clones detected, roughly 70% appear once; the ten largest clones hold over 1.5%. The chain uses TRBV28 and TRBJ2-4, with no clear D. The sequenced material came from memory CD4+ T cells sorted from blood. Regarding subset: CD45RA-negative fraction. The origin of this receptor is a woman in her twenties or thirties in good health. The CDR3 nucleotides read TGTGCCAGCAGTACACTTGGTCTCGGGAACATTCAGTACTTC. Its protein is CASSTLGLGNIQYF.